The rows below give T cell receptor beta chains drawn from one sample of a study of beta chain features in type 1 diabetes. Using immunoSEQ multiplex PCR, the repertoire was profiled, and TCRdb retains in-frame clones only, with some absent. Of some 150,000 clones detected, 10% to 15% appear once; the ten largest clones hold about 1.3%. Material for sequencing was central memory CD4+ T cells from blood. The origin of the receptors is a man younger than 35 with type 1 diabetes. Both conserved end residues are part of each CDR3. The order of the fields is D gene, J gene, clone size, V gene, CDR3 DNA, CDR3 protein. D genes are given only for firm matches. Some rows mark clone size as missing; the rest say once, few, many or name a class of expanded clone.

D gene: -; J gene: TRBJ2-3; clone size: -; V gene: TRBV5-1; CDR3 DNA: TGCGCCAGCAGCTTGGTTGGAGGAAGCACAGATACGCAGTATTTT; CDR3 protein: CASSLVGGSTDTQYF
D gene: -; J gene: TRBJ1-3; clone size: few; V gene: TRBV5-6; CDR3 DNA: TGTGCCAGCAGCTTCTCTGGAAACACCATATATTTT; CDR3 protein: CASSFSGNTIYF
D gene: TRBD2; J gene: TRBJ2-3; clone size: -; V gene: TRBV25-1; CDR3 DNA: TGTGCCAGCAGCGACGATCGCAGCGGGGGGCCAGATACGCAGTATTTT; CDR3 protein: CASSDDRSGGPDTQYF
D gene: TRBD2; J gene: TRBJ2-3; clone size: few; V gene: TRBV30; CDR3 DNA: TGTGCCTGGTCAGCGGGGGGACCCTGGGCGCAGTATTTT; CDR3 protein: CAWSAGGPWAQYF
D gene: -; J gene: TRBJ1-5; clone size: -; V gene: TRBV28; CDR3 DNA: TGTGCCAGCATGGTACAGGGTGATCAGCCCCAGCATTTT; CDR3 protein: CASMVQGDQPQHF
D gene: -; J gene: TRBJ2-3; clone size: many; V gene: TRBV25-1; CDR3 DNA: TGTGCCAGCAGTGCAGGGGACGGAAACCCGGATACGCAGTATTTT; CDR3 protein: CASSAGDGNPDTQYF
D gene: -; J gene: TRBJ2-1; clone size: few; V gene: TRBV4-2; CDR3 DNA: TGTGCCAGCAGCCAAGATCGGCAGTGGGACAATGAGCAGTTCTTC; CDR3 protein: CASSQDRQWDNEQFF
D gene: TRBD2; J gene: TRBJ2-2; clone size: few; V gene: TRBV18; CDR3 DNA: TGTGCCAGCTCACCACGGGACTACGCGAACACCGGGGAGCTGTTTTTT; CDR3 protein: CASSPRDYANTGELFF
D gene: -; J gene: TRBJ2-1; clone size: -; V gene: TRBV7-8; CDR3 DNA: TGTGCCAGCAGCTCGGGACTGACCCTATACAATGAGCAGTTCTTC; CDR3 protein: CASSSGLTLYNEQFF
D gene: -; J gene: TRBJ1-2; clone size: -; V gene: TRBV4-1; CDR3 DNA: TGCGCCAGCAGCCACCATTTGGAAGGCCACTACTATGGCTACACCTTC; CDR3 protein: CASSHHLEGHYYGYTF
D gene: -; J gene: TRBJ1-6; clone size: -; V gene: TRBV30; CDR3 DNA: TGTGCCTGGAACTCGGGCTCTGAAACCCTCCACTTT; CDR3 protein: CAWNSGSETLHF
D gene: -; J gene: TRBJ1-2; clone size: few; V gene: TRBV25-1; CDR3 DNA: TGTGCCAGCATGGGGGCATTTGGCGGGACCAGGGATGGCTACACCTTC; CDR3 protein: CASMGAFGGTRDGYTF
D gene: -; J gene: TRBJ2-5; clone size: once; V gene: TRBV20-1; CDR3 DNA: TGCAGTGACAGGGAGGAGACCCAGTACTTC; CDR3 protein: CSDREETQYF
D gene: TRBD2; J gene: TRBJ2-1; clone size: few; V gene: TRBV2; CDR3 DNA: TGTGCCAGCAGTGAAGAGGTAGCGGGAGGAAGTGAGCAGTTCTTC; CDR3 protein: CASSEEVAGGSEQFF
D gene: -; J gene: TRBJ2-3; clone size: -; V gene: TRBV13; CDR3 DNA: TGTGCCAGCAGCCCAAGTGGGCCAGATACGCAGTATTTT; CDR3 protein: CASSPSGPDTQYF
D gene: -; J gene: TRBJ1-2; clone size: -; V gene: TRBV6-1; CDR3 DNA: TGTGCCAGCAGTGAAGAATTGTATGGCTATGGCTACACCTTC; CDR3 protein: CASSEELYGYGYTF
D gene: -; J gene: TRBJ1-1; clone size: few; V gene: TRBV18; CDR3 DNA: TGTGCCAGCTCACCTCAGCCGGCGGAGAACACTGAAGCTTTCTTT; CDR3 protein: CASSPQPAENTEAFF
D gene: TRBD1; J gene: TRBJ2-7; clone size: few; V gene: TRBV25-1; CDR3 DNA: TGTGCCACAGCGGGACAGGGGATCTACGAGCAGTACTTC; CDR3 protein: CATAGQGIYEQYF
D gene: TRBD2; J gene: TRBJ2-1; clone size: -; V gene: TRBV5-6; CDR3 DNA: TGTGCCAGCAGGATAGCGGGGGCCTTGGGAGACAATGAGCAGTTCTTC; CDR3 protein: CASRIAGALGDNEQFF
D gene: -; J gene: TRBJ2-7; clone size: -; V gene: TRBV2; CDR3 DNA: TGTGCCAGCAGTGATATGGACAGAGGATACTTC; CDR3 protein: CASSDMDRGYF
D gene: -; J gene: TRBJ1-2; clone size: -; V gene: TRBV5-4; CDR3 DNA: TGTGCCAGCAGCTTGATGGGGGAACTGACTAGTGGCTACACCTTC; CDR3 protein: CASSLMGELTSGYTF
D gene: -; J gene: TRBJ1-1; clone size: -; V gene: TRBV30; CDR3 DNA: TGTGCCTGGAGTACTACCCCTTCGGGCACTGAAGCTTTCTTT; CDR3 protein: CAWSTTPSGTEAFF
D gene: -; J gene: TRBJ2-7; clone size: -; V gene: TRBV6-1; CDR3 DNA: TGTGCCAGCAGTGAAGCGCTGGGCAGTGTGTGGGAGCAGTACTTC; CDR3 protein: CASSEALGSVWEQYF